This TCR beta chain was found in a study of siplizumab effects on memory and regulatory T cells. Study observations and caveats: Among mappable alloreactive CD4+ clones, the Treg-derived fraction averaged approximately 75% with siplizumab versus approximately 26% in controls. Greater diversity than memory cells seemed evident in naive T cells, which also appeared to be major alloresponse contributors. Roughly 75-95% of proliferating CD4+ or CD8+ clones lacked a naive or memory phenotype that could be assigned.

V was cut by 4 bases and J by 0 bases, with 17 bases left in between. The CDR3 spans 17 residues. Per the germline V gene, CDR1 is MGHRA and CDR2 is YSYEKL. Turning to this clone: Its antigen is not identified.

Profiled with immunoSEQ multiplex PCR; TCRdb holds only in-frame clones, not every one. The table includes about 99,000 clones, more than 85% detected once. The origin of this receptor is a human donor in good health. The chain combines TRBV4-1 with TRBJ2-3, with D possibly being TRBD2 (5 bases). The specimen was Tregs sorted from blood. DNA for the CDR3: TGCGCCAGCAGCCTCCGGGGTGCGGGTATTAGCACAGATACGCAGTATTTT. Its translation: CASSLRGAGISTDTQYF.